This entry lists 30 T cell receptor beta chains sequenced from one sample in a study of blood T cell repertoires in COVID-19. Only in-frame clones appear in the TCRdb table, and some are missing; sequencing was by immunoSEQ multiplex PCR. Here the sample spans 85,000 to 130,000 clones, around 78% being singletons. Sequencing used peripheral blood. All receptors derive from a man older than 75 with COVID-19, enrolled during active disease.

V is TRBV2 and J is TRBJ1-5; 8 bases map to TRBD1. V lost 8 bases and J lost 3; bases outside the gene matches: 3. CDR1 and CDR2 (germline): SNHLY, FYNNEI. The CDR3 runs 13 residues. Here the CDR3 DNA reads TGTGCCAGCTGGACAGGGTCCAATCAGCCCCAGCATTTT. Translating it yields CASWTGSNQPQHF.

The rearrangement uses TRBV5-4 and TRBJ2-7; D is perhaps TRBD2 (5 bases). The V end lost 2 bases, the J end lost 7 bases, and 13 bases lay between the germline ends. The CDR3 consists of 13 residues. Germline V gene lookup returns CDR1 SGHNT and CDR2 YYREEE (reference sequence). The CDR3 coding sequence is TGTGCCAGCAGCTTCGGACTGGGAGTGGAGCAGTACTTC. Protein sequence: CASSFGLGVEQYF.

The chain employs TRBV24-1 and TRBJ1-3; 10 bases are a match to TRBD1. The CDR3 sequence is 16 residues long. Germline CDR1 and CDR2: KGHDR and SFDVKD. Trimming took 4 bases from V and 2 from J; bases not matched to a gene: 4. This chain's CDR3 is CATSDPGTGAGNTIYF. The CDR3 DNA sequence: TGTGCCACCAGTGACCCCGGGACAGGGGCTGGAAACACCATATATTTT.

The chain uses TRBV28 and TRBJ2-2, with TRBD2 matching over 8 bases. Germline CDR1 reads MDHEN; CDR2 reads SYDVKM. Trimming cost V 8 bases and J 0 bases; bases outside gene matches: 5. The CDR3 is 15 amino acids. In DNA, the CDR3 is TGTGCCAGCCGGGGGGGGTCGGCGAACACCGGGGAGCTGTTTTTT. This sequence encodes CASRGGSANTGELFF.

The V gene is TRBV28, the J gene TRBJ1-2, with 10 positions matching TRBD1. Germline CDR1 MDHEN, CDR2 SYDVKM. V was pared by 4 bases and J by 1 base, with 3 bases of the junction left unmatched. The CDR3 loop spans 15 amino acids. CDR3: CASSSWTGGNYGYTF. The DNA for the CDR3 is TGTGCCAGCAGTTCCTGGACAGGGGGTAACTATGGCTACACCTTC.

The chain is built from TRBV7-9 and TRBJ2-6; weak D call: TRBD1 (6 bases). In germline, CDR1 is SEHNR, CDR2 FQNEAQ (reference sequence). The V end was cut by 6 bases, the J end by 2 bases, with 17 bases between. This CDR3 is built from 17 residues. The CDR3 bases are TGTGCCAGCAGTCCCCCAGAAGGGGGACCTGGGGCCAACGTCCTGACTTTC. This encodes CASSPPEGGPGANVLTF.

The gene calls are TRBV6-2 or TRBV6-3 and TRBJ2-2, with 10 bases identical to TRBD2. This CDR3 is 17 amino acids long. CDR1 MNHEY and CDR2 SVGEGT come from the germline V gene. The V gene end was trimmed by 2 bases and the J gene end by 5 bases; junction bases not matched to a gene: 8. CDR3 nucleotides: TGTGCCAGCAGTTACCGTACCGGGACTAGCGATACCGGGGAGCTGTTTTTT. Its translation is CASSYRTGTSDTGELFF.

The chain uses TRBV2 and TRBJ2-7; TRBD2 is a possible D gene (6 bases). The CDR3 covers 14 residues. V shed 8 bases and J shed 4 bases, with 18 bases lying between them. The germline V gene encodes CDR1 SNHLY and CDR2 FYNNEI. CDR3 region: CASSFGGDGYEQYF. The CDR3 region has the DNA TGTGCCAGCTCGTTTGGAGGGGATGGGTACGAGCAGTACTTC.

V is TRBV10-3 and J is TRBJ2-7, with 12 bases matching TRBD2. The CDR3 extends over 15 amino acids. CDR1 ENHRY and CDR2 SYGVKD come from the germline V gene. J gave up 4 bases and V 2 bases, and 3 bases lay outside the gene matches. CDR3 in amino acids: CAISEMTSGRYEQYF. CDR3 in DNA: TGTGCCATCAGTGAGATGACTAGCGGGAGATACGAGCAGTACTTC.

The chain combines TRBV7-6 with TRBJ1-5, with TRBD1 matching 8 bases. From germline, CDR1 is SGHVS and CDR2 FNYEAQ. The CDR3 is 15 amino acids. Germline trimming cut 1 base from V and 5 bases from J; bases unmatched to any gene: 4. This CDR3 reads CASSLDRGFYQPQHF. CDR3 sequence (DNA): TGTGCCAGCAGCTTAGACAGGGGGTTTTATCAGCCCCAGCATTTT.

This clone was detected ten times or more. The rearrangement uses TRBV27 and TRBJ2-7, with D possibly TRBD1 on 6 matching bases. Germline lookup yields CDR1 MNHEY and CDR2 SMNVEV (reference sequence). V was pared by 3 bases and J by 3 bases, with 15 bases between. This CDR3 has 15 residues. The CDR3 sequence is CASSLNQGKYYEQYF. In nucleotides, the CDR3 is TGTGCCAGCAGTTTGAATCAGGGGAAATACTACGAGCAGTACTTC.

V gene TRBV14 combines with J gene TRBJ1-2; TRBD1 might be the D (6 bases). CDR3 size: 14 residues. With 1 base removed from V and 6 bases from J, the gap between germline ends came to 12 bases. Germline assignment: CDR1 SGHDN and CDR2 FVKESK. The CDR3 bases are TGTGCCAGCAGCCAAGCTACAGGGTGGCATGGCTACACCTTC. Translated, it gives CASSQATGWHGYTF.

The V and J genes are TRBV11-2 and TRBJ1-2, with 8 bases aligning to TRBD1. CDR3 length equals 15 residues. In germline, CDR1 is SGHAT, CDR2 FQNNGV. Trimming cost V 5 bases and J 8 bases; bases outside gene matches: 13. CDR3 region: CASSAGQGLTGGYTF. The DNA for the CDR3 is TGTGCCAGCAGCGCCGGACAGGGATTGACCGGGGGCTACACCTTC.

J is TRBJ1-4 and V is TRBV2; no definite D call. The CDR3 totals 12 residues. Germline V lookup: CDR1 SNHLY, CDR2 FYNNEI. V was pared by 4 bases and J by 6 bases, with 6 bases between. CDR3 region: CASSGSDEKLFF. The CDR3 region has the DNA TGTGCCAGCAGTGGTTCGGATGAAAAACTGTTTTTT.

This chain links TRBV2 with TRBJ1-5, with 7 bases fitting TRBD1. CDR3 length equals 13 residues. Germline lookup yields CDR1 SNHLY and CDR2 FYNNEI. The junction had 3 bases not matched to a gene; V was cut back by 6 bases and J by 4 bases. The CDR3 reads CASRGQSNQPQHF. For the CDR3, the DNA is TGTGCCAGCAGGGGACAGTCTAATCAGCCCCAGCATTTT.

The CDR3 spells CASSEWRERHNEQFF. CDR3 sequence (DNA): TGCGCCAGCAGTGAGTGGCGGGAGAGGCACAATGAGCAGTTCTTC. The V call is TRBV10-2, the J call TRBJ2-1; 7 bases are shared with TRBD2. CDR1 WSHSY and CDR2 SAAADI come from the germline V gene. CDR3 size: 15 residues. J gave up 5 bases and V 1 base, and 5 bases lay outside the gene matches.

This clone was detected a few times. This chain uses TRBV4-1 with TRBJ2-7, with D unclear. Trimming took off 1 base at V and 2 bases at J, with 6 bases between the two ends. Germline V gives CDR1 MGHRA, CDR2 YSYEKL. The CDR3 covers 13 residues. The CDR3 bases are TGCGCCAGCAGCCAAGGGCTGCCCTACGAGCAGTACTTC. Translating gives CASSQGLPYEQYF.

V and J are TRBV5-1 and TRBJ1-1; 9 bases align to TRBD1. The CDR3 totals 17 residues. J was trimmed by 3 bases and V by 0 bases; bases with no gene match: 9. From germline, CDR1 is SGHRS and CDR2 YFSETQ. The CDR3 coding sequence is TGCGCCAGCAGCTTGGAACAGGGGGCTAGGGTCCACACTGAAGCTTTCTTT. This translates into CASSLEQGARVHTEAFF.

This clone has only a few counts. The chain employs TRBV24-1 and TRBJ2-2, with 12 bases lining up with TRBD1. The CDR3 totals 16 residues. Germline assignment: CDR1 KGHDR and CDR2 SFDVKD. Germline trimming cut 4 bases from V and 7 bases from J; bases unmatched to any gene: 6. This chain's CDR3 is CATSEGQGAQHGELFF. CDR3 DNA: TGTGCCACCAGTGAGGGACAGGGGGCGCAACACGGGGAGCTGTTTTTT.

The gene calls are TRBV30 and TRBJ2-1; D not resolved. Germline CDR1 and CDR2: GTSNPN and SVGIG (reference sequence). CDR3 length equals 13 residues. Trimming removed 0 bases from V and 5 bases from J, with 8 bases in between. The CDR3 protein is CAWSVSRNNEQFF. CDR3 DNA sequence: TGTGCCTGGAGTGTTTCTCGTAACAATGAGCAGTTCTTC. Supplemented by reference TRBV30 and TRBJ2-1, the full variable domain reads SQTIHQWPATLVQPVGSPLSLECTVEGTSNPNLYWYRQAAGRGLQLLFYSVGIGQISSEVPQNLSASRPQDRQFILSSKKLLLSDSGFYLCAWSVSRNNEQFFGPGTRLTVL.

This clone was detected ten times or more. The J gene is TRBJ1-1, the V gene TRBV6-5, with TRBD1 as a possible D gene (6 bases). CDR3 length: 13 residues. Germline CDR1 MNHEY, CDR2 SVGAGI. The germline V and J ends were trimmed by 0 bases and 8 bases, with 10 bases remaining between them. The CDR3 reads CASSYSNDREAFF. CDR3 coding DNA: TGTGCCAGCAGTTACTCGAATGACAGGGAAGCTTTCTTT.

The chain links TRBV2 to TRBJ1-1; no clear D. There are 14 residues in the CDR3. Trimming pared 4 bases from V and 0 bases from J, leaving 9 bases between. CDR1 is SNHLY and CDR2 is FYNNEI in the germline V gene. DNA of the CDR3: TGTGCCAGCAGTGCCTTACTCCTGAACACTGAAGCTTTCTTT. This gives the protein CASSALLLNTEAFF.

The chain joins TRBV19 to TRBJ1-1, with 7 bases aligning to TRBD1. Trimming took 6 bases from V and 4 from J; bases not matched to a gene: 8. CDR1 is LNHDA and CDR2 is SQIVND in the germline V gene (reference sequence). This CDR3 is built from 14 residues. The CDR3 loop reads CASSPTGEVTEAFF. CDR3 nucleotides: TGTGCCAGTAGCCCTACAGGGGAGGTCACTGAAGCTTTCTTT.

With respect to this clone: The sample carries other DNA sequences with the same CDR3. The chain uses TRBV5-1 and TRBJ1-4; TRBD1 might be the D (6 bases). This CDR3 contains 14 residues. Trimming took off 4 bases at V and 3 bases at J, with 10 bases between the two ends. Germline assignment: CDR1 SGHRS and CDR2 YFSETQ. The CDR3 sequence is CASSLGQPNEKLFF. The CDR3 nucleotides are TGCGCCAGCAGCCTCGGACAGCCTAATGAAAAACTGTTTTTT.

The chain recombines TRBV28 with TRBJ1-4; 8 bases fit TRBD1. The trim removed 3 bases at V and 8 bases at J, leaving 8 bases unmatched. The CDR3 is 15 residues long. Germline V gene sequence: CDR1 MDHEN, CDR2 SYDVKM. This CDR3 reads CASSFFGQGGEKLFF. The CDR3 DNA sequence: TGTGCCAGCAGTTTTTTCGGACAGGGCGGAGAAAAACTGTTTTTT.

The gene calls are TRBV27 and TRBJ2-2; 10 bases map to TRBD2. Germline trimming cut 5 bases from V and 3 bases from J; bases unmatched to any gene: 6. The germline gives CDR1 MNHEY, CDR2 SMNVEV (reference sequence). This CDR3 spans 16 amino acids. CDR3 nucleotides: TGTGCCAGCAGTCTGACTAGCGGGCGATACACCGGGGAGCTGTTTTTT. It codes for CASSLTSGRYTGELFF.

The chain employs TRBV1 and TRBJ2-2; the D segment call TRBD1 is taken from the table without a DNA check. TRBV1 is a pseudogene segment. CDR3 length equals 17 residues. CDR3 in DNA: TGCACCAGCAGCCAAGGCCCCCCGACAGGGGATACCGGGGAGCTGTTTTTT. Amino acids: CTSSQGPPTGDTGELFF.

V is TRBV27 and J is TRBJ2-7; 7 nucleotides line up with TRBD1. Trimming removed 4 bases from V and 0 bases from J; junction bases left unmatched: 6. Germline V gives CDR1 MNHEY, CDR2 SMNVEV (reference sequence). The CDR3 has 15 amino acids. The CDR3 nucleotides read TGTGCCAGCAGTTCCGGGACAGCGCGCTCCTACGAGCAGTACTTC. The encoded protein is CASSSGTARSYEQYF.

The genes are TRBV6-5 and TRBJ2-7; 9 bases are shared with TRBD1. This CDR3 contains 16 residues. The germline CDR1 and CDR2 sequences are MNHEY and SVGAGI. The J segment lost 3 bases and the V segment lost 2 bases, leaving 8 bases of the junction unmatched. This CDR3 is CASSYDRDREFYEQYF. The CDR3 nucleotides are TGTGCCAGCAGTTACGACCGGGACAGGGAATTCTACGAGCAGTACTTC.

In regard to this clone: This sample includes further DNA sequences coding for the same CDR3. V is TRBV5-6 and J is TRBJ2-7; 13 nucleotides match TRBD2. Germline assignment: CDR1 SGHDT and CDR2 YYEEEE. This CDR3 has 14 amino acids. V dropped 3 bases and J dropped 4; count of bases not matched to a gene: 1. The CDR3 is CASSSGLAGYEQYF. For the CDR3, the DNA is TGTGCCAGCAGCTCGGGACTAGCGGGATACGAGCAGTACTTC.